This note documents a single T cell receptor beta chain sequence. The CDR3 contains 11 residues. V shed 3 bases and J shed 3 bases, with 5 bases lying between them. Germline V lookup: CDR1 GTSNPN, CDR2 SVGIG (reference sequence). This entry is derived from a study of CD8+ T cells in alopecia areata. Extracted RNA was reverse transcribed into cDNA, the sequencing template. The repertoire was sequenced with immunoSEQ multiplex PCR; TCRdb's copy has only in-frame clones and lacks some. The sample consists of approximately 200,000 clones, more than 55% of them appearing once. Treatment in this sample: oral pan-JAK inhibitor, 5-10 mg twice daily.

J is TRBJ2-5 and V is TRBV30; D unresolved. The sequence was obtained from a human donor with alopecia areata. This specimen consisted of CD4+ T cells sorted from blood, obtained at week 4, from a patient treated with tofacitinib. CDR3 region: CAWRTEETQYF. In DNA form, the CDR3 reads TGTGCCTGGAGAACCGAAGAGACCCAGTACTTC.